These 10 T cell receptor beta chains were sequenced from one sample in a study of cytotoxic CD8 clonotypes in ibrutinib-treated CLL (dated by TCRdb to the early 2020s). Library creation used the immunoSEQ multiplex PCR assay. Held by TCRdb, this immuneACCESS table contains in-frame sequences only and omits some clones. Under half of the omission traces to an unresolved V gene where checked; the cause of the rest is unknown. The sample data list tens of thousands of clones, and approximately 52% of these were observed just once. The top ten clones comprise roughly 21% of the sample. Read against the paper, the sample's time point label means: roughly 23 months on ibrutinib. Sequences were derived from PBMCs, sampled after 24 months of ibrutinib treatment. The receptors were sampled from a human donor with chronic lymphocytic leukemia.

The chain has TRBV4-2 and TRBJ2-1, with TRBD2 matching over 11 bases. V lost 0 bases and J lost 3; bases outside the gene matches: 7. This CDR3 comprises 18 residues. Germline assignment: CDR1 LGHNA and CDR2 YNFKEQ. For the CDR3, the DNA is TGTGCCAGCAGCCAAGAAACAGGACTAGCGGGCTTCTACAATGAGCAGTTCTTC. Its protein is CASSQETGLAGFYNEQFF.

This clone was seen ten or more times. The CDR3 nucleotides read TGTGCCAGCAGGCCCAATCTCGGGACAGCTTTCAATTCACCCCTCCACTTT. Its translation: CASRPNLGTAFNSPLHF. The V gene is TRBV27, the J gene TRBJ1-6; 7 nucleotides line up with TRBD1. The J segment lost 7 bases and the V segment lost 6 bases, leaving 15 bases of the junction unmatched. The CDR3 consists of 17 residues. The germline gives CDR1 MNHEY, CDR2 SMNVEV (reference sequence).

The rearrangement uses TRBV4-1 and TRBJ2-3; 10 bases match TRBD2. Germline loops: CDR1 MGHRA, CDR2 YSYEKL. J lost 2 bases, V lost 0 bases, and 8 bases had no gene match. The CDR3 totals 18 residues. CDR3 sequence: CASSQDTRLAGDTDTQYF. Written as DNA, the CDR3 is TGCGCCAGCAGCCAAGACACCAGGCTAGCGGGGGACACAGATACGCAGTATTTT.

The chain carries TRBV25-1 and TRBJ2-7, with 14 bases aligning to TRBD2. In germline, CDR1 is MGHDK, CDR2 SYGVNS. Trimming cost V 10 bases and J 4 bases; bases outside gene matches: 3. This CDR3 has 13 residues. CDR3 in amino acids: CATRLAGGYEQYF. CDR3 nucleotide sequence: TGTGCCACCCGACTAGCGGGAGGGTACGAGCAGTACTTC.

This sequence joins TRBV7-2 and TRBJ1-2; 8 bases agree with TRBD1. Unmatched junction bases numbered 4, after V lost 0 bases and J lost 7 bases. The CDR3 spans 14 residues. CDR1 is SGHTA, CDR2 FQGNSA, per germline. The CDR3 DNA reads as TGTGCCAGCAGCTTAGCCCAGGGGGCCGCTGGCTACACCTTC. This codes for CASSLAQGAAGYTF.

The CDR3: CASSLVASGSYEQYF. CDR3 in DNA: TGTGCCAGCAGCTTAGTGGCTAGCGGGTCCTACGAGCAGTACTTC. The chain combines TRBV7-9 with TRBJ2-7; the match to TRBD2 covers 8 bases. CDR1 is SEHNR and CDR2 is FQNEAQ in the germline V gene (reference sequence). This CDR3 spans 15 amino acids. The trim removed 1 base at V and 1 base at J, leaving 3 bases unmatched.

This clone was seen a handful of times. J is TRBJ1-4 and V is TRBV9, with a possible D match to TRBD1 (6 bases). V gave up 4 bases and J gave up 5 bases, with 12 bases separating them. Germline values: CDR1 SGDLS, CDR2 YYNGEE. The CDR3 covers 14 residues. CDR3 sequence: CASSPGQRNEKLFF. The CDR3, as DNA: TGTGCCAGCAGCCCCGGACAGAGAAATGAAAAACTGTTTTTT.

In this sample, this clone turned up once. Written as DNA, the CDR3 is TGCAGCGTTGACCGGGCAGGGGGCGAGACCCAGTACTTC. It yields the protein CSVDRAGGETQYF. This chain joins TRBV29-1 and TRBJ2-5, with 8 bases fitting TRBD1. The CDR3 runs to 13 residues. Trimming took 3 bases from V and 5 from J; bases not matched to a gene: 5. Germline V gives CDR1 SQVTM, CDR2 ANQGSEA.

This clone appeared a few times. V and J are TRBV5-1 and TRBJ2-2; possibly TRBD1 for D (6 bases). The germline gives CDR1 SGHRS, CDR2 YFSETQ. The CDR3 loop spans 18 amino acids. V was clipped by 7 bases and J by 2 bases, with 24 bases between them. In nucleotides, the CDR3 is TGCGCCAGCGAGGTCGGGACAACTCCCCAACATAACACCGGGGAGCTGTTTTTT. Translated: CASEVGTTPQHNTGELFF.

This clone has just a few counts. This rearrangement joins TRBV28 to TRBJ1-5; a weak D match, TRBD1 (6 bases). The CDR3 runs to 17 residues. Trimming removed 5 bases from V and 4 bases from J, with 21 bases in between. Germline V gives CDR1 MDHEN, CDR2 SYDVKM. The CDR3 sequence is CASSRYRAPTLNQPQHF. The CDR3, as DNA: TGTGCCAGCAGTCGATACAGGGCTCCTACACTAAATCAGCCCCAGCATTTT.